This T cell receptor beta chain was observed in a study of neoadjuvant nivolumab and ipilimumab in lung cancer (dated by TCRdb to about 2020). Context from the whole study: Nivolumab was administered intravenously at 3 mg/kg on days 1, 15 and 29, and in the combination arm ipilimumab 1 mg/kg was added on day 1 only. The major pathologic response (MPR) rate in the intention-to-treat population in each study arm was designated as the primary trial endpoint. Matched pretherapy and resected tumor pairs were analyzed for seven patients, of whom four received nivolumab and three received nivolumab plus ipilimumab. TCR repertoires were compared between pretherapy (baseline) peripheral blood and tumors resected at surgery after neoadjuvant immune checkpoint blockade. A total of roughly 46 patients with operable NSCLC were treated in the trial, with roughly 23 randomized to nivolumab monotherapy and roughly 20 randomized to nivolumab plus ipilimumab. The investigation overall reported the following: There was no significant correlation between TCR clonality and pathologic tumor regression, and just a single major-pathologic-response sample was available for the clonality-regression analysis. TCR richness in pretherapy blood showed a positive correlation with richness in tumors resected after neoadjuvant therapy (Spearman R of about 0.84). TCR richness and clonality were greater in resected tumors than in tumor-adjacent uninvolved lung, and increases were seen in more dual-therapy-treated tumors. Tumor T-cell richness and clonality rose from pretherapy to surgery in three of three dual-therapy tumors but in only two of four nivolumab-treated tumors. A small number of samples was subjected to TCR sequencing.

About this clone: Its recognized antigen is unknown. An end of the junction does not agree with germline; a read error may underlie this.

Preparation of the library involved the immunoSEQ multiplex PCR assay. Under the source paper's analysis protocol: Repertoires were summarized in terms of richness and clonality, and significantly expanded and contracted clones between pre- and post-therapy samples were identified. In its TCRdb copy, this immuneACCESS table keeps in-frame sequences only and misses some clones. Where compared with another copy, unresolved V genes explain less than half of these, and the others have no known cause. Clone size and V and J calls were adopted from that table, with D and trimming inferred from the DNA. Within this sample are about 25,000 clones, with more than 75% of them counted one time only. The ten largest clonotypes hold around 9.3% of the sample. CDR1 and CDR2, per the germline V gene, are SQVTM and ANQGSEA. There are 12 amino acids in the CDR3, from cysteine to phenylalanine inclusive. The CDR3 DNA has 36 bases and is translated from base 1.

According to the study, the label for this sample's time point signals: at surgical resection after neoadjuvant nivolumab +/- ipilimumab. The samples were obtained from NEOSTAR, a phase 2 randomized trial that tested neoadjuvant nivolumab or nivolumab plus ipilimumab, followed by surgery, in operable NSCLC. Sequencing used tumor tissue, obtained after neoadjuvant nivolumab, alone or with ipilimumab, at or shortly before surgery. The TCR was taken from an adult with non-small cell lung cancer. Recombination linked TRBV29-1 to TRBJ1-1, with the D gene not confidently named. The CDR3 protein is CSFDRHIHEAFF. Read as DNA, the sequence is TGCAGCTTTGACCGACACATCCATGAAGCTTTCTTT.